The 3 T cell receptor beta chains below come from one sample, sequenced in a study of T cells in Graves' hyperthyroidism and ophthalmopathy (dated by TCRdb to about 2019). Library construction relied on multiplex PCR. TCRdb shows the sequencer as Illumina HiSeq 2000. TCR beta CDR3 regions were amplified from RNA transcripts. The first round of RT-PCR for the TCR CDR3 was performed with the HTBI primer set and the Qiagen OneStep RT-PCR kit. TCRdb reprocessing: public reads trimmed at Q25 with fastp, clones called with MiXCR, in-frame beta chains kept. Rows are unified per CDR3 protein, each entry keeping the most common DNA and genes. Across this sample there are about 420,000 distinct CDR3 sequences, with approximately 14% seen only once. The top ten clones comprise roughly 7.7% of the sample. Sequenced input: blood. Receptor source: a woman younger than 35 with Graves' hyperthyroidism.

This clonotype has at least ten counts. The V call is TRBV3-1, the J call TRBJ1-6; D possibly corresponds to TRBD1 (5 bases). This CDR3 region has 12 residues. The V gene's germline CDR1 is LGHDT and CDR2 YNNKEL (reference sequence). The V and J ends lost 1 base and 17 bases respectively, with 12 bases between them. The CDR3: CASSQGMGGVHF. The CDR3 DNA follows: TGTGCCAGCAGCCAAGGAATGGGGGGAGTCCACTTT.

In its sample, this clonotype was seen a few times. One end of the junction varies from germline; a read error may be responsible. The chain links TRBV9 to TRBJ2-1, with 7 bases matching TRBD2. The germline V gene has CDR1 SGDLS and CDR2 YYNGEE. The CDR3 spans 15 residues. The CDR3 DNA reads TGTACCAGCAGCGTAGAAGGGAGGGCCTACAATGAGCAGTTCTTC. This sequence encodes CTSSVEGRAYNEQFF.

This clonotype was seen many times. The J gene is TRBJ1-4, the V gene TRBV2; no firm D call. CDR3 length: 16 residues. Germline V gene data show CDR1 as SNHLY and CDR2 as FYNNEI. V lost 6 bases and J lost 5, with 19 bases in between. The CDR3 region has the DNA TGTGCCAGCAGGGCCCCCGGGCAGCCACTAAATGAAAAACTGTTTTTT. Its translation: CASRAPGQPLNEKLFF.